One sample yielded the 30 T cell receptor beta chains listed below, sequenced in a study of Graves' ophthalmopathy and Graves' hyperthyroidism. The TCR beta CDR3 regions underwent amplification from RNA transcripts. HTBI primers served in a first-round RT-PCR, which a second-round multiplex PCR followed. MiXCR was run by TCRdb on the multiplex PCR reads, yielding one entry per CDR3 protein. The profile shows about 160,000 distinct CDR3 sequences, around two fifths of them singletons. The sample consisted of peripheral blood. All receptors derive from a woman aged 40 to 50 with Graves' ophthalmopathy.

The chain uses TRBV11-2 and TRBJ1-5, with unresolved D. Per germline, CDR1 SGHAT and CDR2 FQNNGV. The CDR3 totals 17 residues. Trimming left V 2 bases short and J 0 bases short, with 14 bases between. This chain's CDR3 is CASSLRHSEYSNQPQHF. In nucleotides, the CDR3 is TGTGCCAGCAGCTTACGGCACAGCGAATATAGCAATCAGCCCCAGCATTTT. Using reference TRBV11-2 and TRBJ1-5 for the parts outside the CDR3, the full variable domain is EAGVAQSPRYKIIEKRQSVAFWCNPISGHATLYWYQQILGQGPKLLIQFQNNGVVDDSQLPKDRFSAERLKGVDSTLKIQPAKLEDSAVYLCASSLRHSEYSNQPQHFGDGTRLSIL.

In its sample, this clonotype was seen many times. This rearrangement joins TRBV6-1 to TRBJ2-7; D possibly corresponds to TRBD2 (5 bases). V was cut by 7 bases and J by 0 bases, with 10 bases left in between. The germline CDR1 and CDR2 sequences are MNHNS and SASEGT. This CDR3 contains 13 residues. DNA of the CDR3: TGTGCCAGCACGGAGGTGGCCTCCTACGAGCAGTACTTC. Amino acids: CASTEVASYEQYF.

V gene TRBV6-2 or TRBV6-3 combines with J gene TRBJ2-7, with a possible D match to TRBD2 (6 bases). Trimming pared 8 bases from V and 2 bases from J, leaving 13 bases between. Germline V gene sequence: CDR1 MNHEY, CDR2 SVGEGT. This CDR3 spans 13 amino acids. The CDR3 bases are TGTGCCAGCGGCCGGGACTTAACCTACGAGCAGTACTTC. Translation: CASGRDLTYEQYF.

This clonotype was observed at least ten times. The chain couples TRBV7-9 to TRBJ2-5; D remains unclear. Trimming took 4 bases from V and 4 from J, leaving 16 bases between them. Germline V gives CDR1 SEHNR, CDR2 FQNEAQ (reference sequence). CDR3 length equals 15 residues. CDR3: CASSSYSKRAETQYF. The CDR3, as DNA: TGTGCCAGCAGCTCGTACTCGAAAAGGGCAGAGACCCAGTACTTC.

The gene calls are TRBV6-5 and TRBJ2-5; D is perhaps TRBD2 (6 bases). The CDR3 spans 15 residues. V lost 2 bases, J lost 2 bases, and 12 bases lay in between. CDR1 and CDR2 from the germline V gene are MNHEY and SVGAGI. Here the CDR3 DNA reads TGTGCCAGCAGTTACCGGAGGGGCGGTCAAGAGACCCAGTACTTC. Encoded protein: CASSYRRGGQETQYF.

The chain is built from TRBV15 and TRBJ2-5; possibly TRBD1 or TRBD2 for D (5 bases each). CDR1 LNHNV and CDR2 YYDKDF come from the germline V gene (reference sequence). Deletions cut 6 bases from V and 1 base from J, with 9 bases between. This CDR3 contains 13 residues. The CDR3 DNA follows: TGTGCCACCAGTAGCGACAGCCAAGAGACCCAGTACTTC. As protein: CATSSDSQETQYF.

The rearrangement joins TRBV2 to TRBJ2-7; 7 bases fit TRBD1. V lost 6 bases, J lost 4 bases, and 6 bases stayed unmatched. CDR3 length: 13 amino acids. Germline V gene lookup returns CDR1 SNHLY and CDR2 FYNNEI. This CDR3 reads CASRRDSGYEQYF. As DNA, the CDR3 is TGTGCCAGCAGACGGGACAGTGGATACGAGCAGTACTTC.

The chain couples TRBV12-3 or TRBV12-4 to TRBJ1-5; the match to TRBD1 covers 7 bases. V shed 7 bases, J shed 3 bases, and the junction held 6 bases outside the gene matches. The CDR3 has 14 amino acids. The CDR3 sequence: CASNLRGHNQPQHF. The CDR3 nucleotides read TGTGCCAGCAACCTAAGGGGGCACAATCAGCCCCAGCATTTT.

This clonotype has at least ten counts. The chain carries TRBV6-2 or TRBV6-3 and TRBJ2-6; 7 bases align to TRBD2. Unmatched junction bases numbered 4, after V lost 2 bases and J lost 0 bases. In germline, CDR1 is MNHEY, CDR2 SVGEGT. This CDR3 contains 17 residues. For the CDR3, the DNA is TGTGCCAGCAGTTACCAACTAGCGATCTCTGGGGCCAACGTCCTGACTTTC. This translates into CASSYQLAISGANVLTF.

This clonotype was seen at least ten times. The chain joins TRBV28 to TRBJ1-5; D is uncertain. Germline V gene sequence: CDR1 MDHEN, CDR2 SYDVKM. Trimming removed 4 bases from V and 9 bases from J, with 16 bases in between. The CDR3 consists of 14 residues. CDR3: CASSSDTPAAPQHF. The CDR3 DNA sequence: TGTGCCAGCAGTTCCGACACACCCGCGGCGCCCCAGCATTTT.

This clonotype was found many times. The chain couples TRBV19 to TRBJ1-1; no definite D call. The CDR3 contains 14 residues. Germline assignment: CDR1 LNHDA and CDR2 SQIVND (reference sequence). Trimming removed 3 bases at V and 0 bases at J, with 8 bases between. The CDR3 sequence is CASSMGMLNTEAFF. Here the CDR3 DNA reads TGTGCCAGTAGTATGGGCATGTTGAACACTGAAGCTTTCTTT. Full variable domain (remainder filled in from reference TRBV19 and TRBJ1-1): DGGITQSPKYLFRKEGQNVTLSCEQNLNHDAMYWYRQDPGQGLRLIYYSQIVNDFQKGDIAEGYSVSREKKESFPLTVTSAQKNPTAFYLCASSMGMLNTEAFFGQGTRLTVV.

In its sample, this clonotype was seen many times. The genes are TRBV6-5 and TRBJ1-2, with a tentative D call TRBD1 (6 bases). The V gene lost 2 bases and the J gene lost 4 bases, with 11 bases spanning the gap. This CDR3 has 14 residues. Germline V gene data show CDR1 as MNHEY and CDR2 as SVGAGI. CDR3 sequence: CASSYQDSRYGYTF. CDR3 bases: TGTGCCAGCAGTTACCAGGACAGCCGCTATGGCTACACCTTC.

This chain links TRBV12-3 or TRBV12-4 with TRBJ1-1; the D gene is possibly TRBD1 (5 bases). CDR3 length: 16 residues. V was pared by 7 bases and J by 0 bases, with 18 bases between. The CDR3 nucleotides read TGTGCCAGCACCTTGATCCAGGGCGGGATGAACACTGAAGCTTTCTTT. It specifies CASTLIQGGMNTEAFF.

V usage is TRBV30 and J usage is TRBJ2-7; D may be TRBD2 (5 bases). The V gene's germline CDR1 is GTSNPN and CDR2 SVGIG (reference sequence). The CDR3 runs to 12 residues. V dropped 2 bases and J dropped 2 bases, with 7 bases sitting between them. Here the CDR3 reads CAWSTGTYEQYF. Written as DNA, the CDR3 is TGTGCCTGGAGTACGGGAACCTACGAGCAGTACTTC.

This chain connects TRBV6-5 to TRBJ1-1, with a weak D call TRBD1 (5 bases). The CDR3 length is 14 residues. Trimming shortened V by 5 bases and J by 0 bases, and 10 bases separated the two germline ends. Germline CDR1 MNHEY, CDR2 SVGAGI. The CDR3 DNA reads as TGTGCCAGCAGTATACGGGGCGTGAACACTGAAGCTTTCTTT. This gives the protein CASSIRGVNTEAFF.

The gene calls are TRBV12-3 or TRBV12-4 and TRBJ2-7, with 13 bases identical to TRBD2. Trimming removed 6 bases from V and 2 bases from J; junction bases left unmatched: 4. The CDR3 runs 15 residues. The CDR3 sequence is CASSSGTSGAYEQYF. In DNA, the CDR3 is TGTGCCAGCAGCTCCGGGACTAGCGGGGCCTACGAGCAGTACTTC.

The gene calls are TRBV19 and TRBJ1-1; the match to TRBD1 covers 9 bases. V trimming: 3 bases; J trimming: 4 bases; junction bases outside the gene matches: 6. This CDR3 contains 15 residues. Germline CDR1 and CDR2: LNHDA and SQIVND (reference sequence). This CDR3 reads CASSMRDRVVTEAFF. The CDR3 nucleotides are TGTGCCAGTAGTATGCGGGACAGGGTTGTCACTGAAGCTTTCTTT.

The J gene is TRBJ2-5, the V gene TRBV24-1; D is undetermined. There are 13 residues in the CDR3. Trimming removed 7 bases at V and 1 base at J, with 9 bases between. Germline CDR1 is KGHDR and CDR2 is SFDVKD. The CDR3 bases are TGTGCCACCAGGGACGCCGGCCAAGAGACCCAGTACTTC. This codes for CATRDAGQETQYF.

V gene TRBV7-9 combines with J gene TRBJ1-1, with D unclear. The CDR3 runs 12 residues. V dropped 5 bases and J dropped 6 bases, with 10 bases sitting between them. The germline gives CDR1 SEHNR, CDR2 FQNEAQ (reference sequence). The chain's CDR3 is CASSPERAEAFF. In nucleotides, the CDR3 is TGTGCCAGCAGCCCCGAGCGGGCTGAAGCTTTCTTT. Full variable domain (rest looked up from reference TRBV7-9 and TRBJ1-1): DTGVSQNPRHKITKRGQNVTFRCDPISEHNRLYWYRQTLGQGPEFLTYFQNEAQLEKSRLLSDRFSAERPKGSFSTLEIQRTEQGDSAMYLCASSPERAEAFFGQGTRLTVV.

Ten or more counts support this clonotype. V gene TRBV6-1 combines with J gene TRBJ1-2; weak D call: TRBD1 (6 bases). V lost 7 bases to trimming and J lost 5 bases, with 20 bases between them. Germline V gene lookup returns CDR1 MNHNS and CDR2 SASEGT. The CDR3 contains 15 residues. CDR3 protein: CASKKLTGLGYGYTF. CDR3 DNA: TGTGCCAGCAAAAAATTGACAGGCTTGGGTTATGGCTACACCTTC.

This clonotype has ten or more counts. This rearrangement joins TRBV3-1 to TRBJ1-2; tentatively, D is TRBD1 (5 bases). Germline-derived CDR1 and CDR2 are LGHDT and YNNKEL (reference sequence). The CDR3 runs to 13 residues. The V gene lost 5 bases and the J gene lost 3 bases, with 10 bases spanning the gap. CDR3 sequence: CASSIGEDYGYTF. The CDR3 DNA reads TGTGCCAGCAGCATAGGGGAGGACTATGGCTACACCTTC.

This sequence joins TRBV12-3 or TRBV12-4 and TRBJ2-5; 7 bases align to TRBD1. V lost 7 bases and J lost 0; bases outside the gene matches: 5. CDR3 length: 14 residues. The CDR3 bases are TGTGCCAGCACTCGCACAGGGGACCAAGAGACCCAGTACTTC. This codes for CASTRTGDQETQYF.

This clonotype came up many times. This chain uses TRBV7-3 with TRBJ2-5, with D perhaps matching TRBD1 (7 bases). The CDR3 covers 14 residues. Germline V gives CDR1 SGHTA, CDR2 FQGTGA. The V gene lost 5 bases and the J gene lost 3 bases, with 13 bases spanning the gap. The CDR3 here is CASSQGGPKETQYF. In DNA form, the CDR3 reads TGTGCCAGCAGCCAGGGGGGTCCGAAAGAGACCCAGTACTTC.

V is TRBV6-1 and J is TRBJ1-1, with D tentatively TRBD1 (5 bases). V lost 5 bases and J lost 0, with 13 bases in between. Germline CDR1 is MNHNS and CDR2 is SASEGT. This CDR3 has 15 residues. For the CDR3, the DNA is TGTGCCAGCAGTACACCGACAGTCTTGAACACTGAAGCTTTCTTT. It specifies CASSTPTVLNTEAFF.

This clonotype was seen a single time. The chain joins TRBV27 to TRBJ2-7; 10 bases map to TRBD1. J lost 3 bases, V lost 6 bases, and 17 bases had no gene match. The CDR3 covers 18 residues. Germline-derived CDR1 and CDR2 are MNHEY and SMNVEV (reference sequence). The CDR3 spells CASSGSPQTGTGVYEQYF. The CDR3 DNA follows: TGTGCCAGCAGCGGTTCCCCTCAAACCGGGACAGGGGTCTACGAGCAGTACTTC.

This clonotype was detected once. V gene TRBV6-2 or TRBV6-3 combines with J gene TRBJ1-2; D may be TRBD1 (5 bases). The CDR3 totals 13 residues. V was cut by 2 bases and J by 6 bases, with 10 bases left in between. The V gene's germline CDR1 is MNHEY and CDR2 SVGEGT. CDR3 sequence (DNA): TGTGCCAGCAGTTACGCCGGGGGTGATGGCTACACCTTC. Translation gives CASSYAGGDGYTF.

This clonotype was detected ten times or more. The V gene is TRBV27, the J gene TRBJ1-6, with 10 bases that match TRBD1. After removal of 6 bases from V and 4 bases from J, the junction contained 6 bases not matched to a gene. Germline V gene sequence: CDR1 MNHEY, CDR2 SMNVEV (reference sequence). This CDR3 contains 16 residues. DNA for the CDR3: TGTGCCAGCAGCAGCAGGGACAGGGGATATAATTCACCCCTCCACTTT. It encodes CASSSRDRGYNSPLHF.

This clonotype was observed a few times. The V and J genes are TRBV7-2 and TRBJ2-7; D perhaps matches TRBD1 (6 bases). Germline V CDR1 and CDR2: SGHTA, FQGNSA. CDR3 length: 14 residues. Deletions cut 6 bases from V and 3 bases from J, with 15 bases between. CDR3 sequence reads: CASRRIEQGYEQYF. CDR3 DNA sequence: TGTGCCAGCAGGCGAATTGAACAGGGCTACGAGCAGTACTTC.

A single count supports this clonotype. V usage is TRBV5-1 and J usage is TRBJ1-1; no definite D call. The length of the CDR3 is 15 residues. Trimming took off 0 bases at V and 0 bases at J, with 9 bases between the two ends. The V gene's germline CDR1 is SGHRS and CDR2 YFSETQ. The CDR3 is CASSLENRMNTEAFF. In DNA, the CDR3 is TGCGCCAGCAGCTTGGAGAACAGAATGAACACTGAAGCTTTCTTT.

This clonotype appeared once. The chain has TRBV6-1 and TRBJ1-1, with a weak D call TRBD1 (6 bases). V lost 8 bases and J lost 0, with 13 bases in between. CDR3 length equals 14 residues. Germline CDR1 and CDR2: MNHNS and SASEGT. The DNA for the CDR3 is TGTGCCAGCCGGACAGTCTTAATGAACACTGAAGCTTTCTTT. This gives the protein CASRTVLMNTEAFF.